This passage covers 5 T cell receptor beta chains from one sample sequenced in a study of T cell responses to AZD1222 COVID-19 vaccine. The repertoire was sequenced with immunoSEQ multiplex PCR; TCRdb's copy has only in-frame clones and lacks some. The table lists about 120,000 clones, 75% to 90% of them singletons. The source was peripheral blood, collected on day 0 of AZD1222 vaccination. Source of these receptors: an adult in good health.

The V call is TRBV20-1, the J call TRBJ1-6; possibly TRBD1 for D (6 bases). Trimming stripped 3 bases from V and 6 bases from J, with 18 bases between. The CDR3 loop spans 16 amino acids. Germline loops: CDR1 DFQATT, CDR2 SNEGSKA (reference sequence). This chain's CDR3 is CSASRGNIRANSPLHF. CDR3 sequence (DNA): TGCAGTGCTAGTAGGGGGAATATAAGGGCTAATTCACCCCTCCACTTT.

The CDR3 DNA follows: TGTGCCAGCGGGGGGGCGACAGATACGCAGTATTTT. This sequence encodes CASGGATDTQYF. The V and J genes are TRBV6-6 and TRBJ2-3; D is perhaps TRBD2 (7 bases). Germline V gene sequence: CDR1 MNHNY, CDR2 SVGAGI (reference sequence). CDR3 length equals 12 residues. Trimming pared 8 bases from V and 3 bases from J, leaving 9 bases between.

The chain has TRBV7-8 and TRBJ1-5; TRBD1 matches 10 bases. The V and J ends lost 3 bases and 7 bases, in that order; junction bases with no gene match: 3. Per germline, CDR1 SGHVS and CDR2 FQNEAQ. This CDR3 region has 14 residues. The CDR3 here is CASSFRTGGQPQHF. The DNA for the CDR3 is TGTGCCAGCAGCTTTCGGACAGGGGGGCAGCCCCAGCATTTT.

The gene calls are TRBV24-1 and TRBJ2-3; 12 positions agree with TRBD2. The CDR3 covers 16 residues. V dropped 4 bases and J dropped 2; count of bases not matched to a gene: 3. Per the germline V gene, CDR1 is KGHDR and CDR2 is SFDVKD. This CDR3 is CATSDRTSGVTDTQYF. The DNA for the CDR3 is TGTGCCACCAGTGACCGGACTAGCGGGGTCACAGATACGCAGTATTTT.

The chain combines TRBV30 with TRBJ1-2, with a weak D call TRBD1 (5 bases). This CDR3 contains 14 residues. Trimming removed 4 bases at V and 4 bases at J, with 16 bases between. Germline V CDR1 and CDR2: GTSNPN, SVGIG (reference sequence). CDR3 protein: CAWTGVRGGYGYTF. Here the CDR3 DNA reads TGTGCCTGGACGGGGGTGCGGGGAGGCTATGGCTACACCTTC. Variable domain in full (rest from reference TRBV30 and TRBJ1-2): SQTIHQWPATLVQPVGSPLSLECTVEGTSNPNLYWYRQAAGRGLQLLFYSVGIGQISSEVPQNLSASRPQDRQFILSSKKLLLSDSGFYLCAWTGVRGGYGYTFGSGTRLTVV.